These T cell receptor beta chains were read from a single sample in a study of molecular identifiers for immune sequencing clone quantification. TCRdb reprocessed the PCR reads with MiXCR, giving one entry per CDR3 protein. The table lists 20,000 to 25,000 distinct CDR3 sequences, approximately 17% of them singletons. Sample: naive CD8+ T cells from blood, with Jurkat cell RNA spiked in. These receptor sequences come from a human donor in good health. Some libraries in this study had Jurkat cell RNA spiked in. CDR3s include the opening cysteine and the closing phenylalanine or tryptophan. Fields, in order: D gene, clone size, V gene, J gene, CDR3 DNA, CDR3 protein. D genes are given only for firm matches. Rows give clone size only sometimes, using once, few, many, or a class for an expanded clone.

d_gene: TRBD2; abundance: many; v_gene: TRBV10-1; j_gene: TRBJ2-7; CDR3nt: TGCGCCAGCAGTGAGTCGGAACGGGGGAGGGGGCAGTACTTC; CDR3aa: CASSESERGRGQYF
d_gene: NA; abundance: many; v_gene: TRBV10-3; j_gene: TRBJ2-6; CDR3nt: TGTGCCATCAGTTCAAACACGGTCTCTGGGGCCAACGTCCTGACTTTC; CDR3aa: CAISSNTVSGANVLTF
d_gene: TRBD1; abundance: NA; v_gene: TRBV5-5; j_gene: TRBJ2-7; CDR3nt: TGTGCCAGCAGCTTTTGGGACAGGAGATACGAGCAGTACTTC; CDR3aa: CASSFWDRRYEQYF
d_gene: TRBD2; abundance: many; v_gene: TRBV30; j_gene: TRBJ2-3; CDR3nt: TGTGCCTGGAGTATCACCCCGGGACTATTCACAGATACGCAGTATTTT; CDR3aa: CAWSITPGLFTDTQYF
d_gene: NA; abundance: NA; v_gene: TRBV4-1; j_gene: TRBJ1-5; CDR3nt: TGCGCCAGCAGCCAAGACGGGGAGAGCAGCCAGCCCCGGCATTTT; CDR3aa: CASSQDGESSQPRHF
d_gene: NA; abundance: many; v_gene: TRBV11-2; j_gene: TRBJ2-7; CDR3nt: TGTGCCAGCAGCAATACTACCAACGCTGGGTACGAGCAGTACTTC; CDR3aa: CASSNTTNAGYEQYF
d_gene: TRBD2; abundance: many; v_gene: TRBV7-6; j_gene: TRBJ2-7; CDR3nt: TGTGCCAGCAGCTTAGCCCGACTAGCGGGAGCTAACGAGCAGTACTTC; CDR3aa: CASSLARLAGANEQYF
d_gene: NA; abundance: many; v_gene: TRBV6-5; j_gene: TRBJ2-1; CDR3nt: TGTGCCAGCAGTTGGGACCGTTACAATGAGCAGTTCTTC; CDR3aa: CASSWDRYNEQFF
d_gene: TRBD2; abundance: many; v_gene: TRBV12-3/TRBV12-4; j_gene: TRBJ2-3; CDR3nt: TGTGCCAGCAGTGGCGCGGGGGGTAGGGAGAAGGCGCCAGATACGCAGTATTTT; CDR3aa: CASSGAGGREKAPDTQYF
d_gene: NA; abundance: many; v_gene: TRBV23-1; j_gene: TRBJ2-7; CDR3nt: TGCGCCAGCAGTCGTAACCAGGGAGCTCGGGACGAGCAGTACTTC; CDR3aa: CASSRNQGARDEQYF
d_gene: NA; abundance: many; v_gene: TRBV12-3/TRBV12-4; j_gene: TRBJ1-1; CDR3nt: TGTGCCAGCAGCCAAAAAAGGGTCATGAACACTGAAGCTTTCTTT; CDR3aa: CASSQKRVMNTEAFF
d_gene: TRBD2; abundance: many; v_gene: TRBV12-5; j_gene: TRBJ2-5; CDR3nt: TGTGCTAGTGGTTTAGGACTAGCGGGGGACCAAGAGACCCAGTACTTC; CDR3aa: CASGLGLAGDQETQYF
d_gene: NA; abundance: many; v_gene: TRBV24-1; j_gene: TRBJ2-2; CDR3nt: TGTGCCACCAGTGATCCCCTTACCGGGGAGCTGTTTTTT; CDR3aa: CATSDPLTGELFF
d_gene: NA; abundance: many; v_gene: TRBV2; j_gene: TRBJ1-1; CDR3nt: TGTGCCAGCAGTCCCCTGTGGGGGGTCAGTAACACTGAAGCTTTCTTT; CDR3aa: CASSPLWGVSNTEAFF
d_gene: NA; abundance: many; v_gene: TRBV20-1; j_gene: TRBJ1-5; CDR3nt: TGCAGTGCAAGGACAGTGAGATATAGCAATCAGCCCCAGCATTTT; CDR3aa: CSARTVRYSNQPQHF
d_gene: NA; abundance: many; v_gene: TRBV27; j_gene: TRBJ2-7; CDR3nt: TGTGCCAGCAGCCCTTCCAGGGGGGAATCCTACGAGCAGTACTTC; CDR3aa: CASSPSRGESYEQYF
d_gene: NA; abundance: NA; v_gene: TRBV4-3; j_gene: TRBJ2-2; CDR3nt: TGCGCCAGCAGCCAAGCCTCCCTTGGCCTGGCCGGGGAGCTGTTTTTT; CDR3aa: CASSQASLGLAGELFF
d_gene: NA; abundance: many; v_gene: TRBV7-9; j_gene: TRBJ2-5; CDR3nt: TGTGCCAGCAGCCCAATTTGGGGGACGGGGGTAAGAGAGACCCAGTACTTC; CDR3aa: CASSPIWGTGVRETQYF
d_gene: NA; abundance: medium-sized; v_gene: TRBV18; j_gene: TRBJ2-3; CDR3nt: TGTGCCAGCTCACCACCATCAGGGGCGGCAGATACGCAGTATTTT; CDR3aa: CASSPPSGAADTQYF
d_gene: NA; abundance: many; v_gene: TRBV10-2; j_gene: TRBJ1-5; CDR3nt: TGCGCCAGCAGTGAGTCGGGTGATGTTTTTTTTAGCAATCAGCCCCAGCATTTT; CDR3aa: CASSESGDVFFSNQPQHF
d_gene: TRBD2; abundance: many; v_gene: TRBV20-1; j_gene: TRBJ2-7; CDR3nt: TGCAGTGCTAGAGATCTGGGACTAGCGGGTTCCTACGAGCAGTACTTC; CDR3aa: CSARDLGLAGSYEQYF
d_gene: NA; abundance: many; v_gene: TRBV9; j_gene: TRBJ2-3; CDR3nt: TGTGCCAGCAGCGTGGTGGCCGCCGGCCTGGATACGCAGTATTTT; CDR3aa: CASSVVAAGLDTQYF
d_gene: NA; abundance: many; v_gene: TRBV11-2; j_gene: TRBJ2-5; CDR3nt: TGTGCCAGCAGCTTAATGGGTTTAAGGGAGACCCAGTACTTC; CDR3aa: CASSLMGLRETQYF
d_gene: TRBD2; abundance: many; v_gene: TRBV11-2; j_gene: TRBJ2-5; CDR3nt: TGTGCCAGCAGGGCTCCAGCGGGGGGGGAGACCCAGTACTTC; CDR3aa: CASRAPAGGETQYF
d_gene: NA; abundance: many; v_gene: TRBV27; j_gene: TRBJ1-5; CDR3nt: TGTGCCAGCAGCTTACCCCCTGTGCAGGGTCCTCAGCCCCAGCATTTT; CDR3aa: CASSLPPVQGPQPQHF
d_gene: NA; abundance: many; v_gene: TRBV19; j_gene: TRBJ2-7; CDR3nt: TGTGCCAGTAGTCTCGGACTAAGTCGCGAGCAGTACTTC; CDR3aa: CASSLGLSREQYF
d_gene: NA; abundance: many; v_gene: TRBV5-4; j_gene: TRBJ2-1; CDR3nt: TGTGCCAGCAGCTTGACCCTCAATGAGCAGTTCTTC; CDR3aa: CASSLTLNEQFF
d_gene: NA; abundance: many; v_gene: TRBV12-3/TRBV12-4; j_gene: TRBJ1-6; CDR3nt: TGTGCCAGCAGTTCATTAGCGAATCCTCATTCACCCCTCCACTTT; CDR3aa: CASSSLANPHSPLHF
d_gene: TRBD2; abundance: many; v_gene: TRBV2; j_gene: TRBJ2-5; CDR3nt: TGTGCCAGCAGTGAAAGGCTAGCGGGGTTTAAAGAGACCCAGTACTTC; CDR3aa: CASSERLAGFKETQYF
d_gene: NA; abundance: many; v_gene: TRBV5-5; j_gene: TRBJ2-7; CDR3nt: TGTGCCAGCAGCTTGGTACTCAGGGACTACGAGCAGTACTTC; CDR3aa: CASSLVLRDYEQYF
d_gene: NA; abundance: few; v_gene: TRBV19; j_gene: TRBJ1-5; CDR3nt: TGTGCCAGTAGTATAGATAGACCTCTACCGGATCAGCCCCAGCATTTT; CDR3aa: CASSIDRPLPDQPQHF
d_gene: NA; abundance: many; v_gene: TRBV7-2; j_gene: TRBJ2-2; CDR3nt: TGTGCCAGCAGCTTAATCCGGGACGGCGGGGAGCTGTTTTTT; CDR3aa: CASSLIRDGGELFF